Listed below are T cell receptor beta chains from one sample, sequenced in a study of breast tumors, draining lymph nodes, adjacent tissues. In TCRdb, the multiplex PCR reads were re-called with MiXCR into one record per CDR3 protein. The profile covers fewer than 200,000 distinct CDR3 sequences, with around a third appearing a single time and 4.3% taken by the ten largest. Material for sequencing was axillary lymph node tissue. Receptors were obtained from a female donor with breast cancer. Some clones in this sample may be carry-over from other donors' samples. The CDR3 runs from the conserved cysteine through the conserved F or W. A D gene is named only where the DNA matches it firmly. Expanded clones are given a class, and other clones once, few, many or no size at all.

length	V	size	D	J	CDR3	DNA
14	TRBV19	many	-	TRBJ1-5	CASSVWTANQPQHF	TGTGCCAGTAGTGTTTGGACGGCCAATCAGCCCCAGCATTTT
13	TRBV20-1	many	-	TRBJ2-7	CSARVRQSYEQYF	TGCAGTGCTCGAGTTCGACAGTCCTACGAGCAGTACTTC
15	TRBV20-1	many	-	TRBJ2-7	CSAASTFDSGHEQYF	TGCAGTGCCGCAAGTACCTTTGATTCAGGACACGAGCAGTACTTC
14	TRBV7-9	-	-	TRBJ1-2	CASSLAGGRYSYTF	TGTGCCAGCAGCTTAGCGGGGGGGCGGTATAGCTACACCTTC
15	TRBV6-6	many	TRBD1	TRBJ2-1	CASSYGTGMLDEQFF	TGTGCCAGCAGTTATGGGACAGGGATGTTGGATGAGCAGTTCTTC
15	TRBV7-8	many	-	TRBJ2-1	CASSWTASSYNEQFF	TGTGCCAGCAGCTGGACAGCGAGCTCCTACAATGAGCAGTTCTTC
14	TRBV7-3	-	TRBD2	TRBJ2-5	CASSFSGGGETQYF	TGTGCCAGCAGCTTTAGCGGGGGTGGGGAGACCCAGTACTTC
16	TRBV6-1	-	-	TRBJ1-2	CASSPRDGSTNYGYTF	TGTGCCAGCAGTCCCCGGGACGGTTCGACGAACTATGGCTACACCTTC
14	TRBV4-2	many	-	TRBJ2-5	CASSQGRRQETQYF	TGTGCCAGCAGCCAAGGACGGAGGCAAGAGACCCAGTACTTC
13	TRBV20-1	many	-	TRBJ2-3	CSASGDGTDTQYF	TGCAGTGCTAGTGGCGATGGCACAGATACGCAGTATTTT
12	TRBV24-1	-	-	TRBJ2-1	CATSGLANEQFF	TGTGCCACCAGTGGACTGGCCAATGAGCAGTTCTTC
12	TRBV12-3/TRBV12-4	many	-	TRBJ1-4	CASSLEKEKLFF	TGTGCCAGCAGTCTAGAGAAAGAAAAACTGTTTTTT
16	TRBV5-1	-	-	TRBJ2-7	CASSLDGSLGTYEQYF	TGCGCCAGCAGCTTGGATGGGAGCCTTGGGACCTACGAGCAGTACTTC
16	TRBV29-1	many	-	TRBJ2-1	CSVEVGGANSYNEQFF	TGCAGCGTTGAAGTCGGTGGGGCCAACTCCTACAATGAGCAGTTCTTC
13	TRBV10-3	many	-	TRBJ1-2	CAISDGAQVGYTF	TGTGCCATCAGTGATGGGGCACAGGTGGGCTACACCTTC
16	TRBV15	-	TRBD2	TRBJ2-1	CATSSQYVGGYNEQFF	TGTGCCACCAGCAGCCAGTACGTGGGGGGGTACAATGAGCAGTTCTTC
12	TRBV5-4	few	-	TRBJ1-1	CASSWGGSEAFF	TGTGCCAGCAGCTGGGGGGGGAGTGAAGCTTTCTTT
14	TRBV18	-	-	TRBJ2-2	CASSPTGEDGELFF	TGTGCCAGCTCACCAACGGGGGAAGACGGGGAGCTGTTTTTT
14	TRBV14	many	-	TRBJ1-4	CASSQERGFGKLFF	TGTGCCAGCAGCCAAGAGCGGGGTTTCGGGAAACTGTTTTTT
14	TRBV5-1	few	-	TRBJ1-1	CASSLGGANTEAFF	TGCGCCAGCAGCTTGGGCGGGGCTAACACTGAAGCTTTCTTT
13	TRBV7-9	-	TRBD1	TRBJ2-5	CASSWDRAETQYF	TGTGCCAGCAGCTGGGACAGGGCTGAGACCCAGTACTTC
11	TRBV20-1	many	-	TRBJ1-2	CSAPHRYGYTF	TGCAGTGCTCCCCATCGGTATGGCTACACCTTC
16	TRBV12-3/TRBV12-4	many	-	TRBJ1-5	CASSQRQVVSNQPQHF	TGTGCCAGCAGCCAAAGACAGGTAGTTAGCAATCAGCCCCAGCATTTT
16	TRBV12-3/TRBV12-4	-	TRBD2	TRBJ2-5	CASSPWTSGGPETQYF	TGTGCCAGCAGCCCCTGGACTAGCGGGGGCCCAGAGACCCAGTACTTC
16	TRBV6-2/TRBV6-3	-	TRBD1	TRBJ2-7	CASSHARDRGHYEQYF	TGTGCCAGCAGTCACGCCCGGGACAGGGGACACTACGAGCAGTACTTC
15	TRBV19	many	TRBD2	TRBJ2-5	CASRRTSGGQETQYF	TGTGCCAGTAGGAGGACTAGCGGGGGGCAAGAGACCCAGTACTTC
17	TRBV5-1	many	TRBD2	TRBJ2-1	CASSLAGAGKNYNEQFF	TGCGCCAGCAGCTTGGCCGGAGCGGGGAAAAACTACAATGAGCAGTTCTTC
17	TRBV9	many	-	TRBJ2-7	CASSVGPVRDNSYEQYF	TGTGCCAGCAGCGTGGGCCCTGTTAGGGACAACTCCTACGAGCAGTACTTC
14	TRBV7-2	-	-	TRBJ1-6	CASSLAAGYSPLHF	TGTGCCAGCAGCTTAGCGGCGGGTTATTCACCCCTCCACTTT
22	TRBV7-6	many	TRBD2	TRBJ2-1	CASSDPISRGESIVSSYNEQFF	TGTGCCAGCAGTGATCCTATTTCCCGGGGGGAAAGTATAGTTAGCTCCTACAATGAGCAGTTCTTC
14	TRBV2	many	-	TRBJ2-3	CASMGGGLPYTQYF	TGTGCCAGCATGGGGGGGGGCCTCCCGTATACGCAGTATTTT
17	TRBV12-3/TRBV12-4	-	-	TRBJ2-1	CASSPSLGKGSYNEQFF	TGTGCCAGCAGCCCCTCCTTGGGGAAAGGATCCTACAATGAGCAGTTCTTC
13	TRBV14	-	-	TRBJ2-5	CASSQAGRETQYF	TGTGCCAGCAGCCAAGCTGGCAGGGAGACCCAGTACTTC
12	TRBV6-5	-	TRBD1	TRBJ2-7	CASGTGLYEQYF	TGTGCCAGCGGGACAGGACTCTACGAGCAGTACTTC
15	TRBV25-1	many	-	TRBJ1-2	CASSEYGFRGYGYTF	TGTGCCAGCAGTGAATACGGTTTCAGGGGCTATGGCTACACCTTC
14	TRBV12-3/TRBV12-4	once	-	TRBJ1-1	CASSFRRMNTEAFF	TGTGCCAGCAGTTTCCGCCGCATGAACACTGAAGCTTTCTTT
13	TRBV10-3	-	-	TRBJ1-2	CAISEGGSYGYTF	TGTGCCATCAGTGAGGGGGGCTCCTATGGCTACACCTTC
16	TRBV29-1	few	-	TRBJ1-4	CSVGGVRGGTNEKLFF	TGCAGCGTTGGAGGGGTCCGCGGGGGCACTAATGAAAAACTGTTTTTT